This is a list of T cell receptor beta chains from one sample in a study of metastatic and nonmetastatic thyroid tumors. TCRdb reanalyzed the PCR reads via MiXCR. Here the sample spans around 20,000 clones, 22% being singletons. Sequencing was carried out using adjacent normal tissue. Receptors were obtained from a female donor with papillary thyroid cancer or a benign thyroid nodule (not recorded which). Some clones in this sample may be carry-over from other donors' samples. Both conserved end residues are part of each CDR3. A D gene is named only where the DNA matches it firmly.

TRBV6-4,TRBJ2-3,NA,CASSDQAGTVDDTQYF
TRBV28,TRBJ2-3,NA,CATKHKGGVADTQYF
TRBV27,TRBJ2-7,TRBD2,CASSPLAGGSQSHAYEQYF
TRBV11-3,TRBJ2-3,NA,CASSGSGLEDTQYF
TRBV11-3,TRBJ1-6,NA,CASSLGQPNSPLHF
TRBV15,TRBJ2-1,NA,CATGTSIYNEQFF
TRBV6-1,TRBJ1-6,NA,CASSEPGDNSPLHF
TRBV24-1,TRBJ2-2,TRBD2,CATSDTSGRAGELFF
TRBV2,TRBJ1-6,NA,CASSEPGEPFSPLHF
TRBV28,TRBJ1-1,TRBD1,CASSPDPTGIGTEAFF
TRBV6-2/TRBV6-3,TRBJ2-7,NA,CASYSRKGSYEHYF
TRBV2,TRBJ2-7,NA,CASSGRTEDEQYF
TRBV4-2,TRBJ2-4,TRBD2,CASSQDVAGKNIQYF
TRBV20-1,TRBJ2-6,TRBD2,CSARGDSGSNSGANVLTF
TRBV20-1,TRBJ2-7,TRBD1,CSAIPDRQGGYEQYF
TRBV30,TRBJ2-7,NA,CARGRIYEQYF
TRBV7-9,TRBJ1-2,NA,CASSPDNYGYTF
TRBV28,TRBJ1-2,NA,CASSAQEKNYGYTF
TRBV12-3/TRBV12-4,TRBJ1-2,NA,CASSLRGTLYTF
TRBV9,TRBJ1-5,NA,CASSGSNQPQHF
TRBV30,TRBJ1-3,NA,CAWSVSSRGNTIYF
TRBV6-5,TRBJ1-1,NA,CASSYRGNTEAFF
TRBV12-3/TRBV12-4,TRBJ2-1,NA,CASTDGPSGEQFF
TRBV5-1,TRBJ2-2,NA,CASSLGTAGELFF
TRBV18,TRBJ1-4,NA,CASSVSGNEKLFF
TRBV6-5,TRBJ1-1,TRBD1,CASSYLQGGNTEAFF
TRBV20-1,TRBJ2-6,NA,CSARGSSGANVLTF
TRBV5-1,TRBJ1-1,NA,CASSTNWGTEAFF
TRBV28,TRBJ2-7,TRBD2,CASSSGGVHFGDYEQYF
TRBV12-3/TRBV12-4,TRBJ1-2,NA,CASRKGNYGYTF
TRBV12-3/TRBV12-4,TRBJ2-5,NA,CASSNTQETQYF
TRBV19,TRBJ2-1,TRBD1,CASSIAQGAGHEQFF
TRBV28,TRBJ2-7,TRBD2,CASRPGGGERYEQYF
TRBV7-8,TRBJ2-1,NA,CASSFGGGLSSYNEQFF
TRBV20-1,TRBJ1-1,NA,CSGEPTEAFF
TRBV9,TRBJ2-2,TRBD2,CASSIGLAGEGGELFF
TRBV6-5,TRBJ2-3,NA,CASSYSIKDLTDTQYF
TRBV6-2/TRBV6-3,TRBJ2-5,NA,CASTITGFQETQYF
TRBV28,TRBJ2-7,TRBD2,CATGGGRRPYEQYF
TRBV5-4,TRBJ1-1,NA,CASTLGGLTEAFF
TRBV6-1,TRBJ2-7,NA,CASSQGFCSTYEQYF
TRBV11-1,TRBJ2-3,TRBD1,CTSSPGTGGWTDTQYF
TRBV30,TRBJ1-1,NA,CVHSKLDIEAFF
TRBV9,TRBJ2-3,TRBD2,CASTPGTSVTDTQYF
TRBV6-2/TRBV6-3,TRBJ1-1,NA,CASSYRTGTTEAFF
TRBV28,TRBJ2-7,NA,CASSFTSLSQGEQYF
TRBV5-1,TRBJ1-1,NA,CASSLSGARMNTEAFF
TRBV6-2/TRBV6-3,TRBJ2-5,NA,CASSKLTQETQYF
TRBV5-1,TRBJ1-1,NA,CASSLVGTSDTEAFF
TRBV7-2,TRBJ1-2,NA,CASSLGVSPGGYGYTF
TRBV6-1,TRBJ1-6,NA,CASSELQANSPLHF
TRBV25-1,TRBJ2-3,NA,CASAQGSSTDTQYF
TRBV7-3,TRBJ1-5,NA,CASTLGGEVQPQHF
TRBV25-1,TRBJ2-1,NA,CAGSTPQQNEQFF
TRBV19,TRBJ2-5,NA,CASRSLTGTQSPQYF
TRBV11-3,TRBJ1-3,NA,CASSLDSKAGNTIYF